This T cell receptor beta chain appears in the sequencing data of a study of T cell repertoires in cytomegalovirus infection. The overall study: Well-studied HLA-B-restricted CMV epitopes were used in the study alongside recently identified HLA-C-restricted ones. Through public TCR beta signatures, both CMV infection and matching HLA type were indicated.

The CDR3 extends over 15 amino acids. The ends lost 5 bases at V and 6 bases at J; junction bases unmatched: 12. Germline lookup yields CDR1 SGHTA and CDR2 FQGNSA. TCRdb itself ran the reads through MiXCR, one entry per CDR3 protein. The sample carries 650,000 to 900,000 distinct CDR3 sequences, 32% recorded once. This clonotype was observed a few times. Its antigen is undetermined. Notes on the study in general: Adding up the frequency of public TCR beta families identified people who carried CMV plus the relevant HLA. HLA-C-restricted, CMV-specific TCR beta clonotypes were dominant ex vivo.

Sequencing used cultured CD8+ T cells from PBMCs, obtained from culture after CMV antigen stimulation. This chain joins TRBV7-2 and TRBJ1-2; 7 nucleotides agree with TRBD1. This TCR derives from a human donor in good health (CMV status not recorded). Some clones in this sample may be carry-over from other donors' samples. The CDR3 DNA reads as TGTGCCAGCAGCCTCTGGGACAGCGGGGATAATGGCTACACCTTC. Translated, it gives CASSLWDSGDNGYTF.